The 32 T cell receptor beta chains listed next were all sequenced from one sample in a study of blood T cell repertoires in COVID-19. TCRdb's table, derived via immunoSEQ multiplex PCR, lists solely in-frame clones and lacks some. The sample holds approximately 52,000 clones; nearly 90% are singletons and the top ten take approximately 4.9%. The sequencing input was peripheral blood. These receptors originate from a man aged 60 to 75 with active COVID-19.

The chain uses TRBV1 and TRBJ1-2; whether TRBD1, the table's D call, matches the DNA was not checked. TRBV1 represents a pseudogene. The CDR3 is made up of 17 amino acids. CDR3 sequence: CTSSQARWTALNYGYTF. The CDR3 DNA reads TGCACCAGCAGCCAAGCCCGGTGGACAGCCCTTAACTATGGCTACACCTTC.

The table lists this clone with a count of one. The genes are TRBV6-5 and TRBJ2-3; 7 bases map to TRBD2. CDR1 MNHEY and CDR2 SVGAGI come from the germline V gene. Trimming removed 1 base from V and 6 bases from J; junction bases left unmatched: 4. The CDR3 covers 14 residues. The CDR3 DNA reads as TGTGCCAGCAGTTACTTCCTGGGGGGGGATACGCAGTATTTT. It translates to CASSYFLGGDTQYF.

The sample holds a few counts of this clone. The chain uses TRBV19 and TRBJ1-5; 9 nucleotides align to TRBD1. J was trimmed by 1 base and V by 6 bases; bases with no gene match: 10. The CDR3 length is 17 residues. Germline values: CDR1 LNHDA, CDR2 SQIVND (reference sequence). CDR3 bases: TGTGCCAGTAGGAACCCCCGGACAGGGGCGAGCAATCAGCCCCAGCATTTT. The encoded protein is CASRNPRTGASNQPQHF.

The chain combines TRBV5-6 with TRBJ2-1; TRBD2 agrees at 9 bases. The CDR3 is 15 amino acids. Germline CDR1 reads SGHDT; CDR2 reads YYEEEE. Trimming cost V 4 bases and J 6 bases; bases outside gene matches: 8. CDR3 region: CASSASGTSTNEQFF. In DNA, the CDR3 is TGTGCCAGCAGCGCCTCCGGGACTAGCACCAATGAGCAGTTCTTC.

This clone came up a few times. CDR3: CASTPGQGAEAFF. CDR3 nucleotide sequence: TGTGCCAGCACCCCGGGACAGGGTGCTGAAGCTTTCTTT. This sequence joins TRBV2 and TRBJ1-1; TRBD1 matches 9 bases. The germline gives CDR1 SNHLY, CDR2 FYNNEI. V dropped 7 bases and J dropped 6; count of bases not matched to a gene: 6. The CDR3 covers 13 residues.

The chain has TRBV7-2 and TRBJ2-3; TRBD1 is a possible D gene (6 bases). The CDR3 runs to 16 residues. Germline V gene sequence: CDR1 SGHTA, CDR2 FQGNSA. V dropped 4 bases and J dropped 1 base, with 15 bases sitting between them. The CDR3 sequence is CASSWGRGLGTDTQYF. CDR3 nucleotide sequence: TGTGCCAGCAGCTGGGGGCGAGGACTCGGCACAGATACGCAGTATTTT.

This chain connects TRBV28 to TRBJ1-1; possible D gene TRBD1, 6 bases. The CDR3 runs to 12 residues. V lost 3 bases to trimming and J lost 11 bases, with 13 bases between them. Per the germline V gene, CDR1 is MDHEN and CDR2 is SYDVKM. In nucleotides, the CDR3 is TGTGCCAGCAGTTTCGGGGGGCGCCGGGCTTTCTTT. This sequence encodes CASSFGGRRAFF.

This clone showed up just once. The J gene is TRBJ1-4, the V gene TRBV3-1 (or the pseudogene TRBV3-2), with D perhaps TRBD1 (5 bases). This CDR3 spans 16 amino acids. Germline values: CDR1 LGHDT, CDR2 YNNKEL (reference sequence). The V gene lost 2 bases and the J gene lost 3 bases, with 13 bases spanning the gap. This CDR3 is CASSQPLTASNEKLFF. The CDR3 DNA is TGTGCCAGCAGCCAACCCCTGACAGCTTCTAATGAAAAACTGTTTTTT.

This chain joins TRBV18 and TRBJ1-2; 8 bases match TRBD1. J was trimmed by 4 bases and V by 3 bases; bases with no gene match: 13. The germline CDR1 and CDR2 sequences are KGHSH and LQKENI. The CDR3 runs to 17 residues. The CDR3 nucleotides read TGTGCCAGCTCACCTCCGACCGGGACAGGACTCTCCTATGGCTACACCTTC. It is translated as CASSPPTGTGLSYGYTF.

This chain connects TRBV19 to TRBJ2-2; weak D call: TRBD1 (5 bases). The CDR3 extends over 17 amino acids. Trimming took 4 bases from V and 3 from J, leaving 18 bases between them. Per the germline V gene, CDR1 is LNHDA and CDR2 is SQIVND (reference sequence). CDR3 bases: TGTGCCAGTAGTACAAGAATCGGCAGGGCTTACACCGGGGAGCTGTTTTTT. Its translation: CASSTRIGRAYTGELFF.

The gene calls are TRBV11-2 and TRBJ1-1; TRBD1 is a possible D gene (6 bases). Germline V CDR1 and CDR2: SGHAT, FQNNGV. The V gene lost 5 bases and the J gene lost 4 bases, with 11 bases spanning the gap. This CDR3 has 13 amino acids. The CDR3 reads CASSRGRGTEAFF. The CDR3, as DNA: TGTGCCAGCAGCAGGGGCAGGGGCACTGAAGCTTTCTTT.

Note on this clone: A read error may produce the germline difference seen at one junction end. This rearrangement joins TRBV7-2 to TRBJ1-3; D gene ambiguous. This CDR3 is 14 amino acids long. Germline values: CDR1 SGHTA, CDR2 FQGNSA. The CDR3 DNA reads as TGTGCCAGCAGCCTCGCGGAGGGTGGAGACACCATATATTTT. Translation gives CASSLAEGGDTIYF.

The CDR3 sequence: CASRTGARDYGYTF. For the CDR3, the DNA is TGTGCCAGCAGAACAGGGGCTCGGGACTATGGCTACACCTTC. This chain links TRBV28 with TRBJ1-2; 7 bases map to TRBD1. CDR1 and CDR2 from the germline V gene are MDHEN and SYDVKM. The junction had 7 bases not matched to a gene; V was cut back by 6 bases and J by 3 bases. This CDR3 region has 14 residues.

The table lists this clone with a few counts. The V call is TRBV19, the J call TRBJ1-5; 9 positions agree with TRBD1. Germline assignment: CDR1 LNHDA and CDR2 SQIVND (reference sequence). There are 14 residues in the CDR3. Trimming cost V 4 bases and J 5 bases; bases outside gene matches: 3. The CDR3 loop reads CASSKGQGDQPQHF. The CDR3 DNA is TGTGCCAGTAGTAAGGGACAGGGTGATCAGCCCCAGCATTTT.

The genes are TRBV19 and TRBJ2-3, with a possible D match to TRBD1 (5 bases). CDR1 and CDR2 from the germline V gene are LNHDA and SQIVND (reference sequence). This CDR3 comprises 13 residues. V was trimmed by 5 bases and J by 3 bases, leaving 9 bases between them. The CDR3 nucleotides read TGTGCCAGTAGTCGCAGGGCTACAGATACGCAGTATTTT. Amino acids: CASSRRATDTQYF.

This chain joins TRBV10-1 and TRBJ2-1, with TRBD1 matching 9 bases. Germline assignment: CDR1 WNHNN and CDR2 SYGVQD (reference sequence). Losses at the gene ends were 8 bases for V and 5 bases for J; bases not matched to a gene: 4. The CDR3 extends over 13 amino acids. CDR3 in amino acids: CASRDRVDNEQFF. The CDR3 nucleotides are TGCGCCAGCCGGGACAGGGTGGACAATGAGCAGTTCTTC.

A word on this clone: This same CDR3 is encoded by further DNA sequences in the sample. The rearrangement links TRBV6-5 to TRBJ2-1; 8 positions agree with TRBD1. V dropped 4 bases and J dropped 7; count of bases not matched to a gene: 3. CDR1 and CDR2 (germline): MNHEY, SVGAGI. The CDR3 is made up of 13 amino acids. The chain's CDR3 is CASSWDRTNEQFF. In DNA form, the CDR3 reads TGTGCCAGCAGTTGGGACAGGACGAATGAGCAGTTCTTC.

The chain uses TRBV19 and TRBJ2-7; D might be TRBD2 (5 bases). In germline, CDR1 is LNHDA, CDR2 SQIVND (reference sequence). This CDR3 is built from 12 residues. V was clipped by 9 bases and J by 7 bases, with 16 bases between them. CDR3 bases: TGTGCCAGCCTGGGAGCCACGGGAGAGCAGTACTTC. Amino acids: CASLGATGEQYF. Using reference TRBV19 and TRBJ2-7 for the parts outside the CDR3, the full variable domain is DGGITQSPKYLFRKEGQNVTLSCEQNLNHDAMYWYRQDPGQGLRLIYYSQIVNDFQKGDIAEGYSVSREKKESFPLTVTSAQKNPTAFYLCASLGATGEQYFGPGTRLTVT.

This chain connects TRBV29-1 to TRBJ2-7; 11 bases align to TRBD1. The CDR3 runs to 13 residues. CDR1 is SQVTM, CDR2 ANQGSEA, per germline. The V gene end was trimmed by 5 bases and the J gene end by 4 bases; junction bases not matched to a gene: 4. The CDR3 here is CSVTGQGVYEQYF. In DNA, the CDR3 is TGCAGCGTTACGGGACAGGGGGTTTACGAGCAGTACTTC.

The V call is TRBV5-5, the J call TRBJ2-3; 12 bases map to TRBD1. The CDR3 length is 19 residues. V lost 4 bases and J lost 3; bases outside the gene matches: 15. Germline lookup yields CDR1 SGHKS and CDR2 YYEKEE (reference sequence). The CDR3 DNA sequence: TGTGCCAGCAGCCTGACCGGGACAGGGGGCTACCAGGAGACAGATACGCAGTATTTT. Encoded protein: CASSLTGTGGYQETDTQYF.

The chain couples TRBV30 to TRBJ1-5; D might be TRBD1 (5 bases). The CDR3 is 16 amino acids. V was cut by 0 bases and J by 4 bases, with 16 bases left in between. Germline V gene data show CDR1 as GTSNPN and CDR2 as SVGIG (reference sequence). The CDR3 spells CAWSVGARVWNQPQHF. The CDR3 coding sequence is TGTGCCTGGAGTGTAGGGGCCCGGGTATGGAATCAGCCCCAGCATTTT.

This chain connects TRBV6-2 or TRBV6-3 to TRBJ2-1; TRBD1 agrees at 8 bases. The J segment lost 5 bases and the V segment lost 4 bases, leaving 7 bases of the junction unmatched. This CDR3 is 15 amino acids long. CDR1 MNHEY and CDR2 SVGEGT come from the germline V gene. The CDR3 DNA follows: TGTGCCAGCAGTTCCACCGGGACAGGAAACAATGAGCAGTTCTTC. Its protein product is CASSSTGTGNNEQFF.

The rearrangement links TRBV2 to TRBJ2-1, with D possibly matching TRBD2 (5 bases). With 7 bases removed from V and 2 bases from J, the gap between germline ends came to 12 bases. Germline V gene data show CDR1 as SNHLY and CDR2 as FYNNEI. The CDR3 runs to 14 residues. For the CDR3, the DNA is TGTGCCAGCACCCCAGCGGTGACCTACAATGAGCAGTTCTTC. The encoded protein is CASTPAVTYNEQFF.

The rearrangement links TRBV28 to TRBJ2-7; tentatively, D is TRBD2 (6 bases). The CDR3 has 14 amino acids. The germline CDR1 and CDR2 sequences are MDHEN and SYDVKM. Trimming shortened V by 3 bases and J by 3 bases, and 12 bases separated the two germline ends. The CDR3 loop reads CASSFGGTFYEQYF. CDR3 sequence (DNA): TGTGCCAGCAGTTTTGGCGGGACGTTCTACGAGCAGTACTTC.

The CDR3 region is CASSLSSATGELFF. CDR3 bases: TGTGCCAGCAGCTTGTCTAGCGCTACCGGGGAGCTGTTTTTT. This chain connects TRBV7-3 to TRBJ2-2, with a possible D match to TRBD2 (6 bases). The germline V gene encodes CDR1 SGHTA and CDR2 FQGTGA. Trimming pared 3 bases from V and 5 bases from J, leaving 10 bases between. The CDR3 sequence is 14 residues long.

In its sample, this clone was seen a few times. The V gene is TRBV2, the J gene TRBJ1-3; D possibly corresponds to TRBD1 (5 bases). The CDR3 runs to 12 residues. V shed 7 bases and J shed 8 bases, with 12 bases lying between them. Looked up from germline, CDR1 is SNHLY and CDR2 is FYNNEI. Here the CDR3 reads CASTDGGYTIYF. The CDR3 DNA is TGTGCCAGCACCGACGGGGGATACACCATATATTTT.

The rearrangement uses TRBV7-3 and TRBJ2-3; TRBD2 matches at 7 bases. The CDR3 length is 14 residues. V was pared by 3 bases and J by 0 bases, with 0 bases of the junction left unmatched. Germline V gene data show CDR1 as SGHTA and CDR2 as FQGTGA. The CDR3 sequence: CASSFSGSTDTQYF. The CDR3 DNA reads as TGTGCCAGCAGCTTTAGCGGGAGCACAGATACGCAGTATTTT.

The rearrangement joins TRBV7-2 to TRBJ2-1; 11 bases are a match to TRBD1. The CDR3 contains 14 residues. The V gene end was trimmed by 5 bases and the J gene end by 6 bases; junction bases not matched to a gene: 3. The germline gives CDR1 SGHTA, CDR2 FQGNSA. The CDR3 nucleotides read TGTGCCAGCAGCGTAGGACAGGGGGCCAATGAGCAGTTCTTC. Translation gives CASSVGQGANEQFF. Full variable domain (outside the CDR3, taken from reference TRBV7-2 and TRBJ2-1): GAGVSQSPSNKVTEKGKDVELRCDPISGHTALYWYRQSLGQGLEFLIYFQGNSAPDKSGLPSDRFSAERTGGSVSTLTIQRTQQEDSAVYLCASSVGQGANEQFFGPGTRLTVL.

The V and J genes are TRBV6-5 and TRBJ2-1; D possibly corresponds to TRBD2 (5 bases). CDR1 and CDR2 from the germline V gene are MNHEY and SVGAGI. V was cut by 4 bases and J by 2 bases, with 9 bases left in between. This CDR3 contains 14 residues. The CDR3 protein is CASSSPGTYNEQFF. CDR3 DNA: TGTGCCAGCAGTTCCCCGGGAACCTACAATGAGCAGTTCTTC.

The chain recombines TRBV7-2 with TRBJ2-3; a weak D match, TRBD2 (6 bases). Trimming took off 3 bases at V and 0 bases at J, with 10 bases between the two ends. The germline V gene has CDR1 SGHTA and CDR2 FQGNSA. This CDR3 has 15 amino acids. CDR3 in DNA: TGTGCCAGCAGCTTGGGACTGCCTAGCACAGATACGCAGTATTTT. Protein: CASSLGLPSTDTQYF. The full variable domain, with the rest looked up from reference TRBV7-2 and TRBJ2-3, is GAGVSQSPSNKVTEKGKDVELRCDPISGHTALYWYRQSLGQGLEFLIYFQGNSAPDKSGLPSDRFSAERTGGSVSTLTIQRTQQEDSAVYLCASSLGLPSTDTQYFGPGTRLTVL.

The chain joins TRBV2 to TRBJ1-6, with unresolved D. The V and J ends lost 2 bases and 8 bases respectively, with 13 bases between them. The CDR3 loop spans 15 amino acids. The germline gives CDR1 SNHLY, CDR2 FYNNEI. For the CDR3, the DNA is TGTGCCAGCAGTGAAAGTGTGTACAGTTATTCACCCCTCCACTTT. Translation gives CASSESVYSYSPLHF.

The rearrangement joins TRBV11-2 to TRBJ2-7; 12 bases agree with TRBD2. Germline V gene sequence: CDR1 SGHAT, CDR2 FQNNGV. The CDR3 spans 14 residues. V lost 7 bases and J lost 7; bases outside the gene matches: 8. The CDR3 reads CASTPGLAGLEQYF. CDR3 sequence (DNA): TGTGCCAGCACCCCCGGACTAGCGGGATTGGAGCAGTACTTC.